This T cell receptor beta chain was sequenced during a study of post-analysis software for immune sequencing data. Study results and caveats: Significantly decreased normalized Chao1 diversity was recorded for multiple sclerosis patients relative to controls. Controls had lower frequencies than patients of roughly five TRBV segments, which included TRBV5-6, TRBV5-1 and TRBV20-1.

The germline V and J ends were trimmed by 3 bases and 11 bases, with 25 bases remaining between them. The length of the CDR3 is 16 residues. Germline assignment: CDR1 LGHNA and CDR2 YSLEER. Unique-molecular-identifier-tagged TCR beta cDNA libraries were used. Yield was roughly 0.5 million cDNA molecules from approximately 0.91 to 9.4 million T cells. TCRdb reprocessed the PCR reads via MiXCR and lists one record per CDR3 protein. Of fewer than 850,000 distinct CDR3 sequences listed, just under 30% are singletons. With respect to this clonotype: Its antigen is not known.

This sequence originates from a girl aged 5 to 17 with multiple sclerosis. The sample taken for sequencing was blood. The chain employs TRBV4-3 and TRBJ2-5, with D perhaps matching TRBD1 (6 bases). CDR3: CASSQTGYEMDNEQYF. CDR3 nucleotide sequence: TGCGCCAGCAGCCAGACAGGTTATGAGATGGACAATGAGCAGTACTTC.